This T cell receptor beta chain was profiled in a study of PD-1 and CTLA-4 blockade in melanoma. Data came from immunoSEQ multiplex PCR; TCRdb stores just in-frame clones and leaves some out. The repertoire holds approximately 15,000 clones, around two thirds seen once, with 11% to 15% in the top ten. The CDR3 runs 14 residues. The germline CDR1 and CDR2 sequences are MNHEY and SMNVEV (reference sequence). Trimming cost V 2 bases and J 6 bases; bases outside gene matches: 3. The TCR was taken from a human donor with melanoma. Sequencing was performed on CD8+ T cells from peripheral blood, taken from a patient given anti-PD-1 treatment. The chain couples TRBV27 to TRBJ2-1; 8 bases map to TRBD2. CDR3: CASSLSGSGNEQFF. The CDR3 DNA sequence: TGTGCCAGCAGTTTAAGCGGGAGTGGCAATGAGCAGTTCTTC.